These 9 T cell receptor beta chains share one sample of origin, sequenced in a study of T-cell memory formation after mild COVID-19. TCRdb reprocessed the 5' RACE reads with MiXCR, giving one entry per CDR3 protein. The sample holds about 560,000 distinct CDR3 sequences, around 17% seen once. Sample: PBMCs or a T cell subset sorted from them (not recorded which). These receptors were obtained from an adult woman who had mild COVID-19 (a few samples of this study predate the infection). Cell type and time point are not known.

The chain carries TRBV7-2 and TRBJ2-7, with 12 bases lining up with TRBD1. V trimming: 5 bases; J trimming: 9 bases; junction bases outside the gene matches: 8. Looked up from germline, CDR1 is SGHTA and CDR2 is FQGNSA. The CDR3 runs 14 residues. The CDR3 loop reads CASSPGTGGMTQYF. DNA of the CDR3: TGTGCCAGCAGCCCCGGGACAGGGGGCATGACGCAGTACTTC.

The CDR3 coding sequence is TGTGCCACCAGCAGCGGTGACTATACAGATACGCAGTATTTT. Its protein is CATSSGDYTDTQYF. The J gene is TRBJ2-3, the V gene TRBV15; weak D call: TRBD2 (5 bases). This CDR3 region has 14 residues. Trimming removed 3 bases at V and 3 bases at J, with 10 bases between. The germline V gene encodes CDR1 LNHNV and CDR2 YYDKDF (reference sequence).

The gene calls are TRBV6-2 or TRBV6-3 and TRBJ1-5; D is possibly TRBD1 (5 bases). Trimming took 6 bases from V and 1 from J, leaving 13 bases between them. This CDR3 is 15 amino acids long. Germline lookup yields CDR1 MNHEY and CDR2 SVGEGT. The CDR3 here is CASRPRGTSNQPQHF. The CDR3 DNA follows: TGTGCCAGCAGGCCTAGGGGCACGAGCAATCAGCCCCAGCATTTT.

This clonotype turned up a few times. CDR3 sequence reads: CASVASGSLAYEQYF. The CDR3 DNA follows: TGTGCCAGCGTGGCTAGCGGGAGTCTTGCCTACGAGCAGTACTTC. This sequence joins TRBV6-6 and TRBJ2-7; 10 nucleotides align to TRBD2. Per germline, CDR1 MNHNY and CDR2 SVGAGI (reference sequence). The CDR3 covers 15 residues. The V gene end was trimmed by 8 bases and the J gene end by 2 bases; junction bases not matched to a gene: 9.

Note on this clonotype: Its ends do not fully match the called genes, so a read error is possible. J is TRBJ2-7 and V is TRBV7-2; TRBD1 aligns across 9 bases. This CDR3 is built from 12 residues. Germline CDR1 and CDR2: SGHTA and FQGNSA. CDR3 protein: CASSSSTGTGIF. CDR3 nucleotides: TGTGCCAGCAGCTCCTCTACCGGGACAGGGATCTTC.

This clonotype was counted between two and nine times. The chain combines TRBV29-1 with TRBJ2-5; 11 positions agree with TRBD1. The CDR3 sequence is 13 residues long. CDR1 and CDR2 (germline): SQVTM, ANQGSEA. The junction had 4 bases not matched to a gene; V was cut back by 5 bases and J by 5 bases. The CDR3 bases are TGCAGCGTTAGGACAGGGGGCAGGGAGACCCAGTACTTC. It is translated as CSVRTGGRETQYF.

The chain carries TRBV9 and TRBJ2-3, with 8 bases fitting TRBD1. Germline V gene sequence: CDR1 SGDLS, CDR2 YYNGEE. Losses at the gene ends were 3 bases for V and 4 bases for J; bases not matched to a gene: 7. The CDR3 is 15 residues long. The DNA for the CDR3 is TGTGCCAGCAGCGGAGCCCAGACAGGGGCAGATACGCAGTATTTT. Amino acid sequence: CASSGAQTGADTQYF.

This clonotype was counted between two and nine times. The chain recombines TRBV7-2 with TRBJ1-1; weak D call: TRBD1 (6 bases). The CDR3 has 14 residues. Trimming took 11 bases from V and 1 from J, leaving 17 bases between them. From germline, CDR1 is SGHTA and CDR2 FQGNSA. The CDR3 DNA is TGTGCCCACGTTGCCCAGGGGACGAACACTGAAGCTTTCTTT. Its translation: CAHVAQGTNTEAFF.

This clonotype has a count of ten or more. V and J are TRBV29-1 and TRBJ2-3; 14 bases are shared with TRBD2. V gave up 7 bases and J gave up 9 bases; unmatched junction bases: 9. CDR1 is SQVTM and CDR2 is ANQGSEA in the germline V gene. CDR3 length equals 14 residues. The CDR3 is CSADPGLAGVTQYF. The CDR3 DNA sequence: TGCAGCGCCGACCCGGGACTAGCGGGAGTAACGCAGTATTTT.